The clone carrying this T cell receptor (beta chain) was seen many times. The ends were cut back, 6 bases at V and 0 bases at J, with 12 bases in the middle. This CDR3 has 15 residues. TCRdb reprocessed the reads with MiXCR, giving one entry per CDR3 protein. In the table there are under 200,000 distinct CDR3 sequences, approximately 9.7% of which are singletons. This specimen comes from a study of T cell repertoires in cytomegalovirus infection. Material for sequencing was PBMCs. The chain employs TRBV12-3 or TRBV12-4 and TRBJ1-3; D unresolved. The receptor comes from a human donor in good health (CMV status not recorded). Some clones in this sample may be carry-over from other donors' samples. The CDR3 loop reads CASSHSRLSGNTIYF. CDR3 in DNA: TGTGCCAGCAGCCACAGTAGACTCTCTGGAAACACCATATATTTT.